A selection of T cell receptor beta chains follows, all from one sample in a study of esophageal squamous cell carcinoma under preoperative chemotherapy. MiXCR was run by TCRdb on the PCR reads, yielding one entry per CDR3 protein. The data show tens of thousands of distinct CDR3 sequences, with about half seen just once and about 12% held by the top ten. This material was acquired from a patient given preoperative chemotherapy. These receptors came from a human donor with esophageal squamous cell carcinoma. The donor label of this sample is uncertain. Each CDR3 is given with its conserved first and last residue. The order of the fields is V gene, clone size, J gene, CDR3 protein. Only part of the rows carry a size: once, few, many, or a class if the clone is expanded.

V gene: TRBV12-3/TRBV12-4; clone size: medium-sized; J gene: TRBJ2-3; CDR3 protein: CASTPGAGGSDTQYF
V gene: TRBV7-3; clone size: -; J gene: TRBJ2-6; CDR3 protein: CASSFTGPGSNVQTF
V gene: TRBV7-9; clone size: -; J gene: -; CDR3 protein: CASSSGRQETQFF
V gene: TRBV7-2; clone size: -; J gene: TRBJ2-3; CDR3 protein: CASGPRRRGRPETQYF
V gene: TRBV7-9; clone size: -; J gene: TRBJ2-3; CDR3 protein: CASSLKGPGVGDTQYF
V gene: TRBV7-8; clone size: -; J gene: TRBJ2-4; CDR3 protein: CASSLGQRAKNMQYF
V gene: TRBV5-4; clone size: many; J gene: -; CDR3 protein: CASSSQGRYEQYF
V gene: TRBV7-9; clone size: many; J gene: TRBJ2-3; CDR3 protein: CASSEDGSSTDTQYF
V gene: TRBV27; clone size: -; J gene: -; CDR3 protein: CASSTSRELGEGGPDTQYF
V gene: TRBV7-8; clone size: few; J gene: TRBJ2-1; CDR3 protein: CASSLEDSSGYNEQFF
V gene: TRBV7-2; clone size: many; J gene: TRBJ2-1; CDR3 protein: CASSLDIVYNEQFF
V gene: TRBV11-3; clone size: -; J gene: TRBJ2-1; CDR3 protein: CASSLGGTSNEQFF
V gene: TRBV6-1; clone size: few; J gene: TRBJ2-1; CDR3 protein: CASSRTSGSSPYNEQFF
V gene: TRBV6-2/TRBV6-3; clone size: -; J gene: TRBJ2-7; CDR3 protein: CAGGGGLYEQYF
V gene: TRBV7-2; clone size: few; J gene: TRBJ2-5; CDR3 protein: CASSASAGQETQYF
V gene: TRBV7-9; clone size: -; J gene: TRBJ2-3; CDR3 protein: CASILSRQAVSTDTQYF
V gene: TRBV7-8; clone size: many; J gene: TRBJ2-5; CDR3 protein: CASSPLLYNEQYF